Shown below are 2 T cell receptor beta chains from a single sample sequenced in a study of blood T cell repertoires in COVID-19. Generated by immunoSEQ multiplex PCR, the TCRdb table keeps only in-frame clones and is missing some. The sample carries just under 90,000 clones, around nine tenths recorded once. Sequences were obtained from peripheral blood. The receptors come from a woman older than 75 with acute or convalescent COVID-19.

The J gene is TRBJ1-1, the V gene TRBV7-2; D is possibly TRBD1 (6 bases). Per the germline V gene, CDR1 is SGHTA and CDR2 is FQGNSA. The length of the CDR3 is 14 residues. Trimming stripped 1 base from V and 5 bases from J, with 11 bases between. The CDR3 region has the DNA TGTGCCAGCAGCTTAGAGGGGACACGGACTGAAGCTTTCTTT. Amino acid sequence: CASSLEGTRTEAFF.

CDR3 in amino acids: CASSYKQGQETQYF. CDR3 bases: TGCGCCAGCAGCTATAAACAGGGACAAGAGACCCAGTACTTC. This rearrangement joins TRBV5-1 to TRBJ2-5, with a weak D call TRBD1 (6 bases). The CDR3 consists of 14 residues. CDR1 SGHRS and CDR2 YFSETQ come from the germline V gene. The V end lost 3 bases, the J end lost 2 bases, and 11 bases lay between the germline ends.